Each of the 15 T cell receptor beta chains below was sequenced from the same sample in a study of cytomegalovirus exposure and HLA in healthy donors. Amplification used 60 Vbeta primers and 13 Jbeta primers. Sequencing was performed with immunoSEQ multiplex PCR; in TCRdb, only in-frame clones are kept and a portion is missing. The sample includes 100,000 to 150,000 clones, about 80% of them seen just once. The sequenced sample was PBMCs. Receptor source: a man aged 30-40 years in good health and CMV-seropositive.

This clone was counted a single time. The V gene is TRBV2, the J gene TRBJ2-7, with D maybe TRBD2 (7 bases). The germline V gene encodes CDR1 SNHLY and CDR2 FYNNEI. With 7 bases removed from V and 4 bases from J, the gap between germline ends came to 26 bases. This CDR3 has 17 residues. The chain's CDR3 is CASTGGWSGTVRYEQYF. The CDR3 bases are TGTGCCAGCACCGGGGGCTGGAGCGGGACTGTCCGTTACGAGCAGTACTTC. Full variable domain (missing parts from reference TRBV2 and TRBJ2-7): EPEVTQTPSHQVTQMGQEVILRCVPISNHLYFYWYRQILGQKVEFLVSFYNNEISEKSEIFDDQFSVERPDGSNFTLKIRSTKLEDSAMYFCASTGGWSGTVRYEQYFGPGTRLTVT.

This chain joins TRBV28 and TRBJ2-3; 8 nucleotides match TRBD2. V lost 3 bases, J lost 2 bases, and 4 bases stayed unmatched. The CDR3 length is 15 residues. Germline loops: CDR1 MDHEN, CDR2 SYDVKM. The CDR3 DNA sequence: TGTGCCAGCAGTTTGGGACTAGGTGACACAGATACGCAGTATTTT. This sequence encodes CASSLGLGDTDTQYF.

This clone came up once. The chain recombines TRBV5-1 with TRBJ2-3; 9 nucleotides agree with TRBD1. The CDR3 consists of 15 residues. The V and J ends lost 4 bases and 5 bases, in that order; junction bases with no gene match: 8. From germline, CDR1 is SGHRS and CDR2 YFSETQ. The DNA for the CDR3 is TGCGCCAGCAGCCCCGGGACAGGGAGTCAAGATACGCAGTATTTT. Its protein is CASSPGTGSQDTQYF.

V and J are TRBV5-1 and TRBJ2-2; possible D gene TRBD2, 5 bases. Germline V gene data show CDR1 as SGHRS and CDR2 as YFSETQ. Trimming cost V 1 base and J 4 bases, with 14 bases left between them. The CDR3 consists of 16 residues. This CDR3 is CASSLPGGAGTGELFF. As DNA, the CDR3 is TGCGCCAGCAGCTTGCCCGGCGGTGCGGGCACCGGGGAGCTGTTTTTT.

This sequence joins TRBV10-2 and TRBJ1-2; 12 nucleotides align to TRBD1. The V segment lost 5 bases and the J segment 3 bases; nucleotides outside the gene matches: 4. Germline CDR1 reads WSHSY; CDR2 reads SAAADI. CDR3 length: 15 residues. The CDR3 region is CASSPRDRGHYGYTF. DNA of the CDR3: TGCGCCAGCAGTCCCCGGGACAGGGGGCACTATGGCTACACCTTC.

CDR3 protein: CAWNNNQGNTIYF. DNA of the CDR3: TGTGCCTGGAATAATAACCAGGGAAACACCATATATTTT. The chain uses TRBV30 and TRBJ1-3; D is undetermined. The CDR3 length is 13 residues. Per germline, CDR1 GTSNPN and CDR2 SVGIG (reference sequence). The V gene lost 4 bases and the J gene lost 4 bases, with 11 bases spanning the gap.

This clone showed up just a few times. The rearrangement links TRBV4-1 to TRBJ1-4; TRBD1 agrees at 10 bases. This CDR3 is 15 amino acids long. Unmatched junction bases numbered 9, after V lost 4 bases and J lost 10 bases. Looked up from germline, CDR1 is MGHRA and CDR2 is YSYEKL. The chain's CDR3 is CASSRTGTGDGKLFF. CDR3 DNA: TGCGCCAGCAGCCGAACCGGGACAGGGGATGGAAAACTGTTTTTT.

The chain links TRBV7-9 to TRBJ1-1; 7 bases match TRBD1. The CDR3 runs to 15 residues. V dropped 3 bases and J dropped 1; count of bases not matched to a gene: 5. In germline, CDR1 is SEHNR, CDR2 FQNEAQ (reference sequence). CDR3 amino acids: CASSFRGTENTEAFF. The CDR3 coding sequence is TGTGCCAGCAGCTTTAGGGGGACAGAGAACACTGAAGCTTTCTTT.

V gene TRBV28 combines with J gene TRBJ2-5; 11 nucleotides match TRBD2. The DNA end is more similar to TRBJ2-7, so the J call may be wrong. In germline, CDR1 is MDHEN, CDR2 SYDVKM. The CDR3 sequence is 15 residues long. Here the CDR3 DNA reads TGTGCCAGCAGGGTAGCGGGAGGGAACTCCTACGAGCAGTACTTC. Its protein product is CASRVAGGNSYEQYF.

J is TRBJ1-3 and V is TRBV19, with 7 bases fitting TRBD1. The CDR3 totals 15 residues. Germline CDR1 is LNHDA and CDR2 is SQIVND (reference sequence). The V and J ends lost 1 base and 3 bases, in that order; junction bases with no gene match: 3. Here the CDR3 reads CASSIGTGVGNTIYF. The CDR3 DNA reads as TGTGCCAGTAGTATAGGGACAGGAGTTGGAAACACCATATATTTT. The whole variable domain, remainder taken from reference TRBV19 and TRBJ1-3, is DGGITQSPKYLFRKEGQNVTLSCEQNLNHDAMYWYRQDPGQGLRLIYYSQIVNDFQKGDIAEGYSVSREKKESFPLTVTSAQKNPTAFYLCASSIGTGVGNTIYFGEGSWLTVV.

This clone was detected a few times. This chain connects TRBV7-2 to TRBJ2-1; D might be TRBD1 (5 bases). The V gene's germline CDR1 is SGHTA and CDR2 FQGNSA. The CDR3 contains 15 residues. Trimming removed 3 bases at V and 15 bases at J, with 24 bases between. The CDR3 sequence is CASSLESSSRGRRFF. As DNA, the CDR3 is TGTGCCAGCAGCTTGGAGTCGAGTAGTAGGGGCCGCAGGTTCTTC.

This clone was picked up a small number of times. The chain employs TRBV11-2 and TRBJ2-7; 14 nucleotides line up with TRBD2. Germline CDR1 is SGHAT and CDR2 is FQNNGV. The V gene end was trimmed by 4 bases and the J gene end by 2 bases; junction bases not matched to a gene: 10. The CDR3 spans 18 residues. CDR3 loop: CASSSPGLAGATPYEQYF. CDR3 bases: TGTGCCAGCAGCTCACCGGGACTAGCGGGAGCAACCCCCTACGAGCAGTACTTC.

V is TRBV7-8 and J is TRBJ2-7, with D possibly matching TRBD2 (7 bases). Deletions cut 5 bases from V and 0 bases from J, with 17 bases between. From germline, CDR1 is SGHVS and CDR2 FQNEAQ. The CDR3 has 16 residues. The CDR3 nucleotides read TGTGCCAGCAGCCAGGGGATAGCGGGTCACTCCTACGAGCAGTACTTC. This encodes CASSQGIAGHSYEQYF. Supplemented by reference TRBV7-8 and TRBJ2-7, the full variable domain reads GAGVSQSPRYKVAKRGQDVALRCDPISGHVSLFWYQQALGQGPEFLTYFQNEAQLDKSGLPSDRFFAERPEGSVSTLKIQRTQQEDSAVYLCASSQGIAGHSYEQYFGPGTRLTVT.

This clone was seen more than once but under ten times. The chain employs TRBV4-2 and TRBJ1-2; unclear D gene. The CDR3 spans 14 residues. CDR1 and CDR2 from the germline V gene are LGHNA and YNFKEQ. V was cut by 1 base and J by 7 bases, with 13 bases left in between. CDR3 loop: CASSQGLARGGYTF. The CDR3 region has the DNA TGTGCCAGCAGCCAAGGGCTGGCCCGAGGTGGCTACACCTTC.

This chain uses TRBV11-3 with TRBJ2-2; 8 bases match TRBD1. The CDR3 runs 15 residues. V dropped 5 bases and J dropped 0; count of bases not matched to a gene: 2. Germline V gene data show CDR1 as SGHNT and CDR2 as YENEEA. CDR3 amino acids: CASSQGAANTGELFF. DNA of the CDR3: TGTGCCAGCAGCCAGGGGGCAGCGAACACCGGGGAGCTGTTTTTT.